The 20 T cell receptor beta chains below come from one sample, sequenced in a study of OX40 agonist ivuxolimab in advanced cancers. Profiled with immunoSEQ multiplex PCR; TCRdb holds only in-frame clones, not every one. The sample includes about 73,000 clones, approximately 90% of them seen just once. The input for sequencing was CD4+ or CD8+ T cells sorted from blood, taken in a trial of the OX40 agonist ivuxolimab. These TCRs come from an adult with an advanced solid tumor such as melanoma, head and neck, liver or kidney cancer.

V and J are TRBV5-4 and TRBJ2-5; 11 bases fit TRBD2. The CDR3 extends over 13 amino acids. CDR1 is SGHNT and CDR2 is YYREEE in the germline V gene (reference sequence). J gave up 5 bases and V 5 bases, and 2 bases lay outside the gene matches. This chain's CDR3 is CASRLAGEETQYF. The CDR3 bases are TGTGCCAGCAGACTAGCGGGAGAGGAGACCCAGTACTTC.

The chain links TRBV18 to TRBJ2-5; 7 bases map to TRBD1. Matching the DNA end better, TRBJ2-7 makes the J call doubtful. The CDR3 has 13 residues. Germline CDR1 is KGHSH and CDR2 is LQKENI. The CDR3 nucleotides are TGTGCCAGCTCACCGGGACAGAGTTACGAGCAGTACTTC. The encoded protein is CASSPGQSYEQYF.

J is TRBJ2-1 and V is TRBV7-9; D possibly uses TRBD1 or TRBD2 (5 bases each). The germline gives CDR1 SEHNR, CDR2 FQNEAQ (reference sequence). The CDR3 extends over 18 amino acids. V lost 3 bases and J 4 bases, leaving 22 bases between the germline ends. The CDR3: CASSLGTPRVILYNEQFF. DNA of the CDR3: TGTGCCAGCAGCTTGGGGACGCCGAGGGTCATTCTATACAATGAGCAGTTCTTC. The full variable domain, rest sourced from reference TRBV7-9 and TRBJ2-1, is DTGVSQNPRHKITKRGQNVTFRCDPISEHNRLYWYRQTLGQGPEFLTYFQNEAQLEKSRLLSDRFSAERPKGSFSTLEIQRTEQGDSAMYLCASSLGTPRVILYNEQFFGPGTRLTVL.

This clone was counted between two and nine times. This chain links TRBV7-9 with TRBJ2-2; D remains ambiguous. The CDR3 runs 15 residues. V lost 1 base and J lost 0, with 6 bases in between. Germline loops: CDR1 SEHNR, CDR2 FQNEAQ (reference sequence). CDR3: CASSLVLANTGELFF. The CDR3 nucleotides are TGTGCCAGCAGCTTAGTCCTAGCGAACACCGGGGAGCTGTTTTTT.

This chain joins TRBV28 and TRBJ1-5; no reliable D call. Per germline, CDR1 MDHEN and CDR2 SYDVKM. This CDR3 is 14 amino acids long. Trimming removed 6 bases from V and 4 bases from J, with 13 bases in between. CDR3 region: CASRPDTLNQPQHF. The CDR3 nucleotides read TGTGCCAGCAGACCCGACACCTTGAATCAGCCCCAGCATTTT.

The chain joins TRBV5-1 to TRBJ2-7, with TRBD1 matching over 8 bases. Germline CDR1 SGHRS, CDR2 YFSETQ. The CDR3 loop spans 18 amino acids. Trimming cost V 0 bases and J 6 bases; bases outside gene matches: 17. The CDR3 is CASSLGVGGRGTGVEQYF. The CDR3 DNA reads as TGCGCCAGCAGCTTGGGGGTAGGTGGGCGAGGGACAGGCGTCGAGCAGTACTTC.

The rearrangement links TRBV18 to TRBJ2-2; D ambiguous. The CDR3 totals 15 residues. V was trimmed by 3 bases and J by 0 bases, leaving 8 bases between them. The germline gives CDR1 KGHSH, CDR2 LQKENI. CDR3 nucleotides: TGTGCCAGCTCACCCATTCCTGCGAACACCGGGGAGCTGTTTTTT. Translating it yields CASSPIPANTGELFF.

The chain combines TRBV13 with TRBJ2-7; D ambiguous. This CDR3 has 13 residues. V shed 3 bases and J shed 2 bases, with 8 bases lying between them. The germline gives CDR1 PRHDT, CDR2 FYEKMQ (reference sequence). The CDR3 here is CASSLTRPYEQYF. The DNA for the CDR3 is TGTGCCAGCAGCTTGACGAGGCCCTACGAGCAGTACTTC.

The rearrangement joins TRBV10-3 to TRBJ2-2; 10 bases match TRBD2. The CDR3 consists of 15 residues. J lost 3 bases, V lost 8 bases, and 6 bases had no gene match. CDR1 is ENHRY, CDR2 SYGVKD, per germline. CDR3 sequence reads: CAISPSGGDTGELFF. The CDR3 bases are TGTGCCATCTCCCCTAGCGGGGGTGACACCGGGGAGCTGTTTTTT.

This rearrangement joins TRBV7-6 to TRBJ2-5, with TRBD1 as a possible D gene (5 bases). The CDR3 has 14 amino acids. Looked up from germline, CDR1 is SGHVS and CDR2 is FNYEAQ. The ends were cut back, 5 bases at V and 5 bases at J, with 15 bases in the middle. The CDR3 sequence is CASSRTRNGETQYF. For the CDR3, the DNA is TGTGCCAGCAGCCGGACACGCAACGGGGAGACCCAGTACTTC.

CDR3 sequence: CASTRGRDNEQFF. CDR3 in DNA: TGTGCCAGCACCCGGGGTAGGGACAATGAGCAGTTCTTC. The rearrangement uses TRBV6-5 and TRBJ2-1; a possible D gene is TRBD2 (5 bases). The CDR3 is 13 amino acids. Germline values: CDR1 MNHEY, CDR2 SVGAGI. Trimming took off 7 bases at V and 5 bases at J, with 12 bases between the two ends.

The chain carries TRBV6-1 and TRBJ1-5, with 7 bases matching TRBD1. The CDR3 runs to 15 residues. The trim removed 4 bases at V and 0 bases at J, leaving 3 bases unmatched. CDR1 is MNHNS and CDR2 is SASEGT in the germline V gene. The CDR3 here is CASSAGTDSNQPQHF. DNA of the CDR3: TGTGCCAGCAGTGCCGGGACAGATAGCAATCAGCCCCAGCATTTT.

Details on this clone: One end of the junction fails to match germline, which may point to a read error. The rearrangement uses TRBV27 and TRBJ2-3; D ambiguous. Germline V gene data show CDR1 as MNHEY and CDR2 as SMNVEV (reference sequence). The CDR3 loop spans 15 amino acids. Written as DNA, the CDR3 is TGTGCCAGCAGTTTTTGGGGTGATATCACATATACGCAGTATTTT. The encoded protein is CASSFWGDITYTQYF.

The V call is TRBV9, the J call TRBJ2-3, with 8 bases identical to TRBD2. The junction had 4 bases not matched to a gene; V was cut back by 5 bases and J by 5 bases. CDR3 size: 13 residues. Germline values: CDR1 SGDLS, CDR2 YYNGEE. This CDR3 reads CASSSGAVDTQYF. CDR3 DNA: TGTGCCAGCAGTAGCGGGGCCGTAGATACGCAGTATTTT.

The chain employs TRBV5-1 and TRBJ2-4; 11 positions match TRBD2. CDR1 and CDR2 (germline): SGHRS, YFSETQ. V lost 0 bases to trimming and J lost 7 bases; unmatched junction nucleotides: 6. The CDR3 loop spans 16 amino acids. CDR3 sequence: CASSLVTSGSGNIQYF. The DNA of the CDR3 is TGCGCCAGCAGCTTGGTTACTAGCGGGAGTGGGAACATTCAGTACTTC. Complete variable domain (other parts from reference TRBV5-1 and TRBJ2-4): KAGVTQTPRYLIKTRGQQVTLSCSPISGHRSVSWYQQTPGQGLQFLFEYFSETQRNKGNFPGRFSGRQFSNSRSEMNVSTLELGDSALYLCASSLVTSGSGNIQYFGAGTRLSVL.

V is TRBV30 and J is TRBJ2-1; the match to TRBD2 covers 7 bases. V was pared by 4 bases and J by 3 bases, with 3 bases of the junction left unmatched. Per the germline V gene, CDR1 is GTSNPN and CDR2 is SVGIG (reference sequence). This CDR3 has 13 amino acids. The CDR3 DNA sequence: TGTGCCTGGATGGGAGGGGTCTACAATGAGCAGTTCTTC. It is translated as CAWMGGVYNEQFF.

The genes are TRBV29-1 and TRBJ2-3, with D uncertain. The CDR3 consists of 11 residues. In germline, CDR1 is SQVTM, CDR2 ANQGSEA. Trimming left V 7 bases short and J 4 bases short, with 9 bases between. The CDR3 coding sequence is TGCAGCGGCCATAAGGCAGATACGCAGTATTTT. Protein sequence: CSGHKADTQYF.

The chain joins TRBV5-5 to TRBJ2-1; 8 bases are a match to TRBD2. The CDR3 contains 16 residues. Germline V CDR1 and CDR2: SGHKS, YYEKEE (reference sequence). The V segment lost 1 base and the J segment 2 bases; nucleotides outside the gene matches: 5. DNA for the CDR3: TGTGCCAGCAGCTTGCCGAGCGGGGGTACCTACAATGAGCAGTTCTTC. Translated, it gives CASSLPSGGTYNEQFF.

The chain carries TRBV7-2 and TRBJ1-1, with D unclear. This CDR3 is built from 15 residues. V shed 1 base and J shed 4 bases, with 13 bases lying between them. Germline V CDR1 and CDR2: SGHTA, FQGNSA. The CDR3 reads CASSLGTARSTEAFF. The CDR3 region has the DNA TGTGCCAGCAGCTTAGGCACGGCGAGGAGCACTGAAGCTTTCTTT. The full variable domain, in which reference TRBV7-2 and TRBJ1-1 provide the parts outside the CDR3, is GAGVSQSPSNKVTEKGKDVELRCDPISGHTALYWYRQSLGQGLEFLIYFQGNSAPDKSGLPSDRFSAERTGGSVSTLTIQRTQQEDSAVYLCASSLGTARSTEAFFGQGTRLTVV.

This chain joins TRBV7-3 and TRBJ2-2; D uncertain. The CDR3 sequence is 15 residues long. Germline V gene data show CDR1 as SGHTA and CDR2 as FQGTGA. V lost 3 bases and J 0 bases, leaving 8 bases between the germline ends. CDR3 in amino acids: CASSLTESNTGELFF. The CDR3 DNA is TGTGCCAGCAGCTTGACGGAATCGAACACCGGGGAGCTGTTTTTT.